A selection of T cell receptor beta chains follows, all from one sample in a study of T cells after yellow fever vaccination. TCRdb recomputed calls from the 5' RACE reads with MiXCR, one row per CDR3 protein. The sample holds around 110,000 distinct CDR3 sequences, 7% to 8.5% seen once. The specimen was CD8+ T cells sorted from PBMCs, collected 45 days after the yellow fever booster vaccination. Receptors originate from a man under 40 who received the YFV17D yellow fever vaccine. Each CDR3 is given with its conserved first and last residue. The order of the fields is V gene, clone size, D gene, CDR3 length, J gene, CDR3 DNA, CDR3 protein. A D gene is named only where the DNA matches it firmly. Where a row states a size, it is once, few, many or the class of an expanded clone; other rows omit it.

V gene: TRBV29-1
clone size: many
D gene: TRBD2
CDR3 length: 16
J gene: TRBJ2-1
CDR3 DNA: TGCAGCGTTGTGGGGGGGTCGGGACTAAGCTACAATGAGCAGTTCTTC
CDR3 protein: CSVVGGSGLSYNEQFF

V gene: TRBV27
clone size: .
D gene: .
CDR3 length: 16
J gene: TRBJ1-1
CDR3 DNA: TGTGCCAGCAGCCCTATGAGGGAGACAGGAAACACTGAAGCTTTCTTT
CDR3 protein: CASSPMRETGNTEAFF

V gene: TRBV27
clone size: few
D gene: TRBD1
CDR3 length: 16
J gene: TRBJ1-1
CDR3 DNA: TGTGCCAGCAGTTCCGCCTCCGGGACAGGGAGAACTGAAGCTTTCTTT
CDR3 protein: CASSSASGTGRTEAFF

V gene: TRBV7-9
clone size: .
D gene: .
CDR3 length: 14
J gene: TRBJ2-7
CDR3 DNA: TGTGACAGCAGCTTAGGGGACGGCTCCTACGAGCAGTACTTC
CDR3 protein: CDSSLGDGSYEQYF

V gene: TRBV7-9
clone size: many
D gene: TRBD1
CDR3 length: 15
J gene: TRBJ2-7
CDR3 DNA: TGTGCCAGCAGCGGGACCGGGACAGGGACCTACGAGCAGTACTTC
CDR3 protein: CASSGTGTGTYEQYF

V gene: TRBV4-3
clone size: many
D gene: .
CDR3 length: 15
J gene: TRBJ1-2
CDR3 DNA: TGCGCCAGCAGCCAAGATCAACAGCTAAGGGGTGGCTACACCTTC
CDR3 protein: CASSQDQQLRGGYTF

V gene: TRBV28
clone size: many
D gene: .
CDR3 length: 16
J gene: TRBJ2-1
CDR3 DNA: TGTGCCAGCAGTTCCCTAAGCGGGCGCAAAAACAATGAGCAGTTCTTC
CDR3 protein: CASSSLSGRKNNEQFF

V gene: TRBV6-1
clone size: few
D gene: .
CDR3 length: 13
J gene: TRBJ2-2
CDR3 DNA: TGTGCCAGCAGTGGTGGGACGACCGGGGAGCTGTTTTTT
CDR3 protein: CASSGGTTGELFF

V gene: TRBV7-9
clone size: few
D gene: .
CDR3 length: 14
J gene: TRBJ2-5
CDR3 DNA: TGTGCCAGCATCCCTGCCCAGGTGAAAGAGACCCAGTACTTC
CDR3 protein: CASIPAQVKETQYF

V gene: TRBV4-2
clone size: many
D gene: .
CDR3 length: 15
J gene: TRBJ1-1
CDR3 DNA: TGTGCCAGCAGCCAAGAAAAGGGGGAAGGGACTGAAGCTTTCTTT
CDR3 protein: CASSQEKGEGTEAFF

V gene: TRBV6-5
clone size: many
D gene: .
CDR3 length: 14
J gene: TRBJ1-5
CDR3 DNA: TGTGCCAGCAGTAGAGGTTTTAGCAATCAGCCCCAGCATTTT
CDR3 protein: CASSRGFSNQPQHF

V gene: TRBV28
clone size: .
D gene: TRBD1
CDR3 length: 14
J gene: TRBJ1-5
CDR3 DNA: TGTGCCAGCAGTTACGACAGGGGGAATCAGCCCCAGCATTTT
CDR3 protein: CASSYDRGNQPQHF

V gene: TRBV7-9
clone size: many
D gene: .
CDR3 length: 16
J gene: TRBJ2-1
CDR3 DNA: TGTGCCAGCAGCTATATGGAGGGGATCGGTTACAATGAGCAGTTCTTC
CDR3 protein: CASSYMEGIGYNEQFF

V gene: TRBV30
clone size: few
D gene: .
CDR3 length: 13
J gene: TRBJ2-7
CDR3 DNA: TGTGCCTGGAGTGTGGGGCAGGGCTACGAGCAGTACTTC
CDR3 protein: CAWSVGQGYEQYF

V gene: TRBV9
clone size: many
D gene: TRBD2
CDR3 length: 15
J gene: TRBJ2-1
CDR3 DNA: TGTGCCAGCAGCGGAAGACTAGCGGGAGACAATGAGCAGTTCTTC
CDR3 protein: CASSGRLAGDNEQFF

V gene: TRBV21-1
clone size: many
D gene: .
CDR3 length: 13
J gene: TRBJ2-5
CDR3 DNA: TGTGCCAGCAGCAAAGCCAATTTGGCAACCCAGTACTTC
CDR3 protein: CASSKANLATQYF

V gene: TRBV9
clone size: many
D gene: TRBD2
CDR3 length: 14
J gene: TRBJ2-1
CDR3 DNA: TGTGCCAGCAGCACTAGCGGGAATTACAATGAGCAGTTCTTC
CDR3 protein: CASSTSGNYNEQFF

V gene: TRBV6-5
clone size: few
D gene: .
CDR3 length: 13
J gene: TRBJ2-7
CDR3 DNA: TGTGCCAGCAGTTACTCGAATTGGGACGAGCAGTACTTC
CDR3 protein: CASSYSNWDEQYF

V gene: TRBV6-5
clone size: many
D gene: .
CDR3 length: 14
J gene: TRBJ2-2
CDR3 DNA: TGTGCCAGCAGTTACCCCGGCGGCACCGGGGAGCTGTTTTTT
CDR3 protein: CASSYPGGTGELFF

V gene: TRBV11-2
clone size: few
D gene: .
CDR3 length: 16
J gene: TRBJ2-5
CDR3 DNA: TGTGCCAGCAGCCAAGCCCGGACTGACCCGCGAGAGACCCAGTACTTC
CDR3 protein: CASSQARTDPRETQYF

V gene: TRBV7-9
clone size: .
D gene: .
CDR3 length: 15
J gene: TRBJ2-7
CDR3 DNA: TGTGCCAGCAGCTTCAGCAAAGACAACCTATACGAGCAGTACTTC
CDR3 protein: CASSFSKDNLYEQYF

V gene: TRBV5-1
clone size: many
D gene: TRBD1
CDR3 length: 16
J gene: TRBJ2-1
CDR3 DNA: TGCGCCAGCAGCTCGTCCGGGACAGGGGGGGTAGATGAGCAGTTCTTC
CDR3 protein: CASSSSGTGGVDEQFF

V gene: TRBV7-3
clone size: few
D gene: TRBD2
CDR3 length: 16
J gene: TRBJ2-1
CDR3 DNA: TGTGCCAGCAGCATCTATCCGGGGACTAGCTGGGATGAGCAGTTCTTC
CDR3 protein: CASSIYPGTSWDEQFF

V gene: TRBV7-2
clone size: many
D gene: .
CDR3 length: 13
J gene: TRBJ1-2
CDR3 DNA: TGTGCCAGCAGTCTTACAGGGTTGGATGGCTACACCTTC
CDR3 protein: CASSLTGLDGYTF

V gene: TRBV27
clone size: many
D gene: .
CDR3 length: 16
J gene: TRBJ2-7
CDR3 DNA: TGTGCCAGCAGTTTGGGTCCCGGACCCATCTCCTACGAGCAGTACTTC
CDR3 protein: CASSLGPGPISYEQYF

V gene: TRBV11-2
clone size: .
D gene: TRBD1
CDR3 length: 18
J gene: TRBJ2-2
CDR3 DNA: TGTGCCAGCAGCCCGCAGCCGGGACAGGGGGCGCGTGCCGGGGAGCTGTTTTTT
CDR3 protein: CASSPQPGQGARAGELFF

V gene: TRBV13
clone size: many
D gene: TRBD2
CDR3 length: 17
J gene: TRBJ2-3
CDR3 DNA: TGTGCCAGCAGCTCCCTGACTAGCGGAGGGAGCACAGATACGCAGTATTTT
CDR3 protein: CASSSLTSGGSTDTQYF

V gene: TRBV19
clone size: many
D gene: TRBD1
CDR3 length: 13
J gene: TRBJ2-7
CDR3 DNA: TGTGCCAGTTCCGGGACAGTCTCCTACGAGCAGTACTTC
CDR3 protein: CASSGTVSYEQYF

V gene: TRBV5-6
clone size: many
D gene: TRBD2
CDR3 length: 17
J gene: TRBJ2-1
CDR3 DNA: TGTGCCAGCAGCTTGGGATATGCGGGAGGGGGTTTTGGTGAGCAGTTCTTC
CDR3 protein: CASSLGYAGGGFGEQFF

V gene: TRBV20-1
clone size: many
D gene: TRBD2
CDR3 length: 13
J gene: TRBJ2-7
CDR3 DNA: TGCAGTGCTAGGTTAGCGGGCGTGTACGAGCAGTACTTC
CDR3 protein: CSARLAGVYEQYF

V gene: TRBV24-1
clone size: many
D gene: TRBD2
CDR3 length: 17
J gene: TRBJ2-3
CDR3 DNA: TGTGCCACCAGTGATTTACCGGGACTAGCGGGAGCAGATACGCAGTATTTT
CDR3 protein: CATSDLPGLAGADTQYF

V gene: TRBV28
clone size: few
D gene: TRBD2
CDR3 length: 14
J gene: TRBJ2-5
CDR3 DNA: TGTGCCAGCAGTTTAACTAGCGGGATGGAGACCCAGTACTTC
CDR3 protein: CASSLTSGMETQYF

V gene: TRBV20-1
clone size: many
D gene: TRBD2
CDR3 length: 16
J gene: TRBJ2-7
CDR3 DNA: TGCAGTGCTAGAGATCCGGGACTAGCGGGAGCGGGGGAGCAGTACTTC
CDR3 protein: CSARDPGLAGAGEQYF

V gene: TRBV7-9
clone size: many
D gene: .
CDR3 length: 14
J gene: TRBJ2-7
CDR3 DNA: TGTGCCAGCGAGGAAACGGACAGCCGGGACGAGCAGTACTTC
CDR3 protein: CASEETDSRDEQYF

V gene: TRBV12-3/TRBV12-4
clone size: .
D gene: TRBD2
CDR3 length: 14
J gene: TRBJ2-7
CDR3 DNA: TGTGCCAGCAGTTCCGGGACTACCCTTCTTGAGCAGTACTTC
CDR3 protein: CASSSGTTLLEQYF

V gene: TRBV11-2
clone size: many
D gene: .
CDR3 length: 14
J gene: TRBJ2-1
CDR3 DNA: TGTGCCAGCAGCTTAGGGACCGCTACCAATGAGCAGTTCTTC
CDR3 protein: CASSLGTATNEQFF

V gene: TRBV20-1
clone size: .
D gene: TRBD2
CDR3 length: 15
J gene: TRBJ2-1
CDR3 DNA: TGCAGTGCTACGTCGGGACTAGCGGGAGGAAATGAGCAGTTCTTC
CDR3 protein: CSATSGLAGGNEQFF

V gene: TRBV7-9
clone size: many
D gene: .
CDR3 length: 12
J gene: TRBJ1-5
CDR3 DNA: TGTGCCAGCAGCTTAGGGGATCAGCCCCAGCATTTT
CDR3 protein: CASSLGDQPQHF

V gene: TRBV20-1
clone size: many
D gene: .
CDR3 length: 13
J gene: TRBJ2-7
CDR3 DNA: TGCAGTGCTGAACCGGACAGTTCCTACGAGCAGTACTTC
CDR3 protein: CSAEPDSSYEQYF

V gene: TRBV6-5
clone size: many
D gene: .
CDR3 length: 16
J gene: TRBJ1-2
CDR3 DNA: TGTGCCAGCAGTTACTCACCGGACCTACCGGCAGCTGGCTACACCTTC
CDR3 protein: CASSYSPDLPAAGYTF

V gene: TRBV20-1
clone size: many
D gene: TRBD2
CDR3 length: 16
J gene: TRBJ2-7
CDR3 DNA: TGCAGTGCTACCTTGGCGGGACTAGCGGGAAAGTACGAGCAGTACTTC
CDR3 protein: CSATLAGLAGKYEQYF

V gene: TRBV27
clone size: many
D gene: .
CDR3 length: 16
J gene: TRBJ2-1
CDR3 DNA: TGTGCCAGCAGTTTTGGGGGCGGGGCCTTGAACAATGAGCAGTTCTTC
CDR3 protein: CASSFGGGALNNEQFF

V gene: TRBV7-6
clone size: .
D gene: TRBD2
CDR3 length: 16
J gene: TRBJ2-7
CDR3 DNA: TGTGCCAGCAGTTCACTGACTAGCGGGAGCTCCTACGAGCAGTACTTC
CDR3 protein: CASSSLTSGSSYEQYF

V gene: TRBV27
clone size: .
D gene: .
CDR3 length: 14
J gene: TRBJ2-7
CDR3 DNA: TGTGCCTCAGGACAAGAGGGGGGCTTAATCCAGCAGTACTTC
CDR3 protein: CASGQEGGLIQQYF

V gene: TRBV7-2
clone size: many
D gene: .
CDR3 length: 14
J gene: TRBJ2-7
CDR3 DNA: TGTGCCAGCAGCTTACTGGGACTGACCTACGAGCAGTACTTC
CDR3 protein: CASSLLGLTYEQYF